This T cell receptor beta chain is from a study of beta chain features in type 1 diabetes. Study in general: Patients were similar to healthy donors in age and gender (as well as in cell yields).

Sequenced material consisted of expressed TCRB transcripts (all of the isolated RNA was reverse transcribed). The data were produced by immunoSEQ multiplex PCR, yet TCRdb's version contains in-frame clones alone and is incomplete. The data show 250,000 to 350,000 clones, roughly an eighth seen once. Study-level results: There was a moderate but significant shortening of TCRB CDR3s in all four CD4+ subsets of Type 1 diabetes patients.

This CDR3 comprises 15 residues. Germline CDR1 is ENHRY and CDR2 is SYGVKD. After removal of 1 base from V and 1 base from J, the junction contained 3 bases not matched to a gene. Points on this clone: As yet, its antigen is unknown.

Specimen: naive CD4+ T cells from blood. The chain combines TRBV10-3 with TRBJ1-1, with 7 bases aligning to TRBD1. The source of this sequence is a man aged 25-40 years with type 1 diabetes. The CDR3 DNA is TGTGCCATCAGTGAGTTCCGGGACAGGAACACTGAAGCTTTCTTT. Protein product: CAISEFRDRNTEAFF.